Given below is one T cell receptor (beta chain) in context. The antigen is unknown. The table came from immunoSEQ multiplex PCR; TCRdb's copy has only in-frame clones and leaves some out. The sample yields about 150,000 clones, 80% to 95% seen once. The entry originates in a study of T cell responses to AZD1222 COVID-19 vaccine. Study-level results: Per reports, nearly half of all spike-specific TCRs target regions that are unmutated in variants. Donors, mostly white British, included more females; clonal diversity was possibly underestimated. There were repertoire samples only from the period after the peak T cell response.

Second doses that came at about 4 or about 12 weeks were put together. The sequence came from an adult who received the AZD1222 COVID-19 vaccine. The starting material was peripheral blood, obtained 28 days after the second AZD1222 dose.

CDR3 in DNA: TGTGCCAAGAACTCAGGGGAAGGGAACACCGGGGAGCTGTTTTTT. This gives the protein CAKNSGEGNTGELFF. The chain joins TRBV10-3 to TRBJ2-2; D possibly corresponds to TRBD1 (6 bases). The CDR3 is 15 amino acids. The V gene lost 10 bases and the J gene lost 1 base, with 16 bases spanning the gap. Germline CDR1 is ENHRY and CDR2 is SYGVKD.